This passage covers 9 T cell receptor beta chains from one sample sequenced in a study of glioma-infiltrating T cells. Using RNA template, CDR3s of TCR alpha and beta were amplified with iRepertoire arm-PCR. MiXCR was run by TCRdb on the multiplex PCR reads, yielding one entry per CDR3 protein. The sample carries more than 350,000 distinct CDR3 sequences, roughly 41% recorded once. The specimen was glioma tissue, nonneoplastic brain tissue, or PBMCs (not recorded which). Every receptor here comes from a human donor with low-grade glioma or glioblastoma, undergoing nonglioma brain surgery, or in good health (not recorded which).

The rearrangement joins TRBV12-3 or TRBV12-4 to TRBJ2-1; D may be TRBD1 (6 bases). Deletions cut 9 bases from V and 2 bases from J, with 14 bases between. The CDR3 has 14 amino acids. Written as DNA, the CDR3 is TGTGCCAGTGTTACAGGGTTAGCCTACAATGAGCAGTTCTTC. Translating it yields CASVTGLAYNEQFF.

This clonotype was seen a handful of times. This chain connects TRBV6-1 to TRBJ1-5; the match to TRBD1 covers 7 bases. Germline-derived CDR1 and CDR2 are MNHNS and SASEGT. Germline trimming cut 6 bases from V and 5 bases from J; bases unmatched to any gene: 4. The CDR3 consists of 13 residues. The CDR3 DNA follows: TGTGCCAGCAGCTCGCAGGGGGATCAGCCCCAGCATTTT. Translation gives CASSSQGDQPQHF.

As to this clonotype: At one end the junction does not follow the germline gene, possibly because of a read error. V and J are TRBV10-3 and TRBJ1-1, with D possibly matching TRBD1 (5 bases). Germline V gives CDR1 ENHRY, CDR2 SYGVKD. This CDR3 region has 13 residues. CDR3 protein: CAISVGALTGAFF. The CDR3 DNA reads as TGTGCCATCAGTGTTGGGGCACTTACTGGAGCTTTCTTT.

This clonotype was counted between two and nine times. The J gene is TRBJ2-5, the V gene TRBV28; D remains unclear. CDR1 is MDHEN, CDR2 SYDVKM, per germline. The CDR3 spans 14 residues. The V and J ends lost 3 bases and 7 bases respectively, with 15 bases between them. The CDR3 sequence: CASSFYIYWGTQYF. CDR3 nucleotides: TGTGCCAGCAGTTTTTACATCTACTGGGGGACCCAGTACTTC.

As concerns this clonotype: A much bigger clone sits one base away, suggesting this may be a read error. CDR3 nucleotide sequence: TGTGCCAGCGGCCCAGGGGGCCTCAATCAGCCCCAGCATTTT. It encodes CASGPGGLNQPQHF. The chain uses TRBV27 and TRBJ1-5, with 8 bases that match TRBD1. CDR1 MNHEY and CDR2 SMNVEV come from the germline V gene (reference sequence). V lost 8 bases and J lost 3; bases outside the gene matches: 6. CDR3 length: 14 amino acids.

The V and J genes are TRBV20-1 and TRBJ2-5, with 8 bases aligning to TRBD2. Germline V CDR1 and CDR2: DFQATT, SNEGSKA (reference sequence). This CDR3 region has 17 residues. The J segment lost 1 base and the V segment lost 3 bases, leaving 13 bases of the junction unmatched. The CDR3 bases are TGCAGTGCTAGCCGGGGGGGCGGAAAGCGGCTCCAAGAGACCCAGTACTTC. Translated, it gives CSASRGGGKRLQETQYF.

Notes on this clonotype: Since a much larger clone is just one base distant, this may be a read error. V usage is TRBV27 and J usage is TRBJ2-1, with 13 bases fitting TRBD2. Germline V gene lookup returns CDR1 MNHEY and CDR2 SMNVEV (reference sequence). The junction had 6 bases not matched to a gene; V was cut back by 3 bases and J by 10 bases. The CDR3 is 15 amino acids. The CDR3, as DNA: TGTGCCAGCAGTTTTGGACTAGCGGGAGAAGGAGAGCAGTTCTTC. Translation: CASSFGLAGEGEQFF.

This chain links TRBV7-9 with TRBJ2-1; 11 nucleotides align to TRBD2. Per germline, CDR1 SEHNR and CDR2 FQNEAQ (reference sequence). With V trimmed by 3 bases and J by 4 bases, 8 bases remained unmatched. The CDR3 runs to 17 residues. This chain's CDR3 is CASSLQGLAERYNEQFF. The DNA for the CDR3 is TGTGCCAGCAGCTTGCAGGGACTAGCGGAAAGATACAATGAGCAGTTCTTC.

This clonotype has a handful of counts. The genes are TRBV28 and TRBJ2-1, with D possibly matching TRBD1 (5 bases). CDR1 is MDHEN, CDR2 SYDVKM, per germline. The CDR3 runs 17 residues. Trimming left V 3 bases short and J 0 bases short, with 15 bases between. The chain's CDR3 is CASSLGLVPSSYNEQFF. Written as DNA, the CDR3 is TGTGCCAGCAGTTTGGGGCTAGTCCCGAGCTCCTACAATGAGCAGTTCTTC.